One and the same sample provided the 11 T cell receptor beta chains below, sequenced in a study of memory CD4+ T cells and cytomegalovirus serostatus. The table came from immunoSEQ multiplex PCR; TCRdb's copy has only in-frame clones and leaves some out. The table has 25,000 to 30,000 clones, around 75% seen once. Single viable CD3+CD4+CD8-CD45RO+ cells were sorted as the memory CD4+ T cells. The source material was memory CD4+ T cells from blood. These receptors all come from an adult in good health and CMV-seronegative.

The chain couples TRBV30 to TRBJ1-1; no reliable D call. Germline-derived CDR1 and CDR2 are GTSNPN and SVGIG (reference sequence). Between the trimmed V and J ends, which lost 5 bases and 0 bases, there was a span of 16 bases. The CDR3 spans 15 residues. CDR3 nucleotides: TGTGCCTGGGGAGTCAACATGGTCCTGAACACTGAAGCTTTCTTT. This sequence encodes CAWGVNMVLNTEAFF.

This chain joins TRBV6-6 and TRBJ2-7, with 9 bases identical to TRBD1. Looked up from germline, CDR1 is MNHNY and CDR2 is SVGAGI (reference sequence). CDR3 size: 13 residues. The V and J ends lost 6 bases and 2 bases, in that order; junction bases with no gene match: 2. The CDR3 spells CASSRDRAYEQYF. For the CDR3, the DNA is TGTGCCAGCAGCCGGGACAGGGCCTACGAGCAGTACTTC.

The chain has TRBV7-9 and TRBJ2-5, with 7 bases matching TRBD1. Germline V gene data show CDR1 as SEHNR and CDR2 as FQNEAQ (reference sequence). The ends lost 5 bases at V and 5 bases at J; junction bases unmatched: 8. The CDR3 is made up of 14 amino acids. CDR3 loop: CASSQQTGMETQYF. Written as DNA, the CDR3 is TGTGCCAGCAGCCAACAGACAGGGATGGAGACCCAGTACTTC.

This clone was picked up a small number of times. V usage is TRBV28 and J usage is TRBJ1-5, with no clear D. CDR3 length: 16 residues. Germline loops: CDR1 MDHEN, CDR2 SYDVKM. Trimming stripped 2 bases from V and 3 bases from J, with 14 bases between. CDR3 DNA sequence: TGTGCCAGCAGTTTAGTTCTCGGGTTGCACAATCAGCCCCAGCATTTT. Translation: CASSLVLGLHNQPQHF.

The chain is built from TRBV6-6 and TRBJ1-2; perhaps TRBD1 as D (6 bases). Germline lookup yields CDR1 MNHNY and CDR2 SVGAGI (reference sequence). V lost 7 bases and J 0 bases, leaving 18 bases between the germline ends. The CDR3 extends over 16 amino acids. The CDR3, as DNA: TGTGCCAGCAAAAACCGGGGGGCCCCTTCTAACTATGGCTACACCTTC. Amino acids: CASKNRGAPSNYGYTF.

The sample holds a few counts of this clone. The rearrangement links TRBV5-1 to TRBJ2-4; TRBD2 aligns across 12 bases. CDR3 length equals 19 residues. Germline-derived CDR1 and CDR2 are SGHRS and YFSETQ. Unmatched junction bases numbered 7, after V lost 0 bases and J lost 0 bases. The CDR3 DNA sequence: TGCGCCAGCAGCTTGGGTACGACTAGCGGGGGCCTAGCCAAAAACATTCAGTACTTC. Amino acids: CASSLGTTSGGLAKNIQYF. The entire variable domain, with the rest obtained from reference TRBV5-1 and TRBJ2-4, is as follows: KAGVTQTPRYLIKTRGQQVTLSCSPISGHRSVSWYQQTPGQGLQFLFEYFSETQRNKGNFPGRFSGRQFSNSRSEMNVSTLELGDSALYLCASSLGTTSGGLAKNIQYFGAGTRLSVL.

This clone was recorded a few times. The gene calls are TRBV11-2 and TRBJ1-2; tentative D call: TRBD1 (6 bases). Per the germline V gene, CDR1 is SGHAT and CDR2 is FQNNGV. The CDR3 has 14 amino acids. V shed 5 bases and J shed 8 bases, with 18 bases lying between them. The CDR3 DNA reads as TGTGCCAGCAGCAAACAACGACAGGCCCAAGGCTACACCTTC. Translation gives CASSKQRQAQGYTF.

The chain combines TRBV5-4 with TRBJ2-4, with D maybe TRBD2 (5 bases). CDR1 is SGHNT, CDR2 YYREEE, per germline (reference sequence). The V end was cut by 1 base, the J end by 2 bases, with 7 bases between. This CDR3 contains 14 residues. The CDR3 region is CASSLSGSKNIQYF. DNA for the CDR3: TGTGCCAGCAGCTTGTCGGGGTCCAAAAACATTCAGTACTTC.

The chain combines TRBV2 with TRBJ2-7; D is possibly TRBD1 (6 bases). Germline values: CDR1 SNHLY, CDR2 FYNNEI. The V end was cut by 6 bases, the J end by 6 bases, with 18 bases between. The length of the CDR3 is 14 residues. The CDR3 DNA reads as TGTGCCAGCAGCCCCGGGACATCGAGGAGCGAGCAGTACTTC. Its translation is CASSPGTSRSEQYF.

This clone was detected a few times. J is TRBJ1-2 and V is TRBV6-6; D not certain. Germline CDR1 MNHNY, CDR2 SVGAGI (reference sequence). CDR3 length: 12 amino acids. V was clipped by 2 bases and J by 4 bases, with 5 bases between them. CDR3 bases: TGTGCCAGCAGTTACAGCCCCTATGGCTACACCTTC. It translates to CASSYSPYGYTF.

This clone was seen once. The chain links TRBV2 to TRBJ2-7; TRBD1 aligns across 7 bases. Germline assignment: CDR1 SNHLY and CDR2 FYNNEI. The CDR3 totals 13 residues. V shed 8 bases and J 5 bases; nucleotides not matched to a gene: 9. The chain's CDR3 is CASQTGIADEQYF. CDR3 DNA sequence: TGTGCCAGCCAGACAGGGATTGCCGACGAGCAGTACTTC.